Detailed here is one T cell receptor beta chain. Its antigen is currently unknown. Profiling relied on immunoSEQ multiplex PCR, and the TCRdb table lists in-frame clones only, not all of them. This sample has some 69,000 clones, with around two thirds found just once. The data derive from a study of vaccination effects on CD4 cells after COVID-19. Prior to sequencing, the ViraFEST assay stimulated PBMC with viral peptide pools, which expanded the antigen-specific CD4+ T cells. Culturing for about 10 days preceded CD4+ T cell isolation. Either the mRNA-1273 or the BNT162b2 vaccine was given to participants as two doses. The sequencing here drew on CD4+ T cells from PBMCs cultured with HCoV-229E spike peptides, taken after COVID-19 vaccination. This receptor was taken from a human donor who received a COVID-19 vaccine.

CDR3 sequence (DNA): TGTGCCAGCAGCTTAAGTGCTCACAATGAGCAGTTCTTC. Residues: CASSLSAHNEQFF. This chain links TRBV7-2 with TRBJ2-1, with D unresolved. CDR1 is SGHTA, CDR2 FQGNSA, per germline. V lost 2 bases and J lost 5, with 7 bases in between. The CDR3 spans 13 residues.